The 11 T cell receptor beta chains reported below all come from one sample, sequenced in a study of T-cell reconstitution after alpha-beta-depleted transplantation in children. A TCRbeta library incorporating unique molecular identifiers was prepared. MiXCR was run by TCRdb on the PCR reads, yielding one entry per CDR3 protein. The table records roughly 500,000 distinct CDR3 sequences, approximately 12% of them present only once. The sample here was PBMCs from the stem cell graft donor, taken from the stem cell graft. All receptors come from a human donor who donated a stem cell graft to a child with combined immunodeficiency.

Ten or more counts support this clonotype. This sequence joins TRBV6-2 or TRBV6-3 and TRBJ2-7; D might be TRBD1 or TRBD2, each matching 5 bases. Germline CDR1 reads MNHEY; CDR2 reads SVGEGT. V dropped 4 bases and J dropped 1 base, with 17 bases sitting between them. CDR3 length: 16 amino acids. The CDR3 nucleotides read TGTGCCAGCAGTTTTGGACCTGGGACCGAATCCTACGAGCAGTACTTC. Residues: CASSFGPGTESYEQYF.

The chain uses TRBV5-1 and TRBJ1-4, with D maybe TRBD1 (6 bases). The germline CDR1 and CDR2 sequences are SGHRS and YFSETQ. V was cut by 0 bases and J by 0 bases, with 9 bases left in between. The CDR3 contains 16 residues. This CDR3 is CASSLGTDPTNEKLFF. The CDR3 DNA reads as TGCGCCAGCAGCTTGGGGACAGACCCAACTAATGAAAAACTGTTTTTT.

The J gene is TRBJ1-1, the V gene TRBV2, with a possible D match to TRBD1 (5 bases). Trimming removed 8 bases at V and 2 bases at J, with 15 bases between. Germline V gene lookup returns CDR1 SNHLY and CDR2 FYNNEI. This CDR3 spans 14 amino acids. The CDR3 here is CASGKGPLNTEAFF. DNA of the CDR3: TGTGCCAGCGGAAAGGGACCGTTAAACACTGAAGCTTTCTTT.

This sequence joins TRBV11-3 and TRBJ2-1; 10 bases are shared with TRBD2. The length of the CDR3 is 14 residues. The V segment lost 1 base and the J segment 9 bases; nucleotides outside the gene matches: 3. Germline CDR1 is SGHNT and CDR2 is YENEEA. CDR3 bases: TGTGCCAGCAGCTTAGGTCCTAGCGGGAGTGAGCAGTTCTTC. Its protein is CASSLGPSGSEQFF.

This clonotype has a handful of counts. The chain carries TRBV30 and TRBJ2-7; no clear D. CDR3 length equals 14 residues. Trimming stripped 0 bases from V and 0 bases from J, with 9 bases between. CDR1 is GTSNPN and CDR2 is SVGIG in the germline V gene (reference sequence). CDR3 sequence reads: CAWSVNVGSYEQYF. In DNA form, the CDR3 reads TGTGCCTGGAGTGTAAATGTAGGCTCCTACGAGCAGTACTTC. Full variable domain (remainder filled in from reference TRBV30 and TRBJ2-7): SQTIHQWPATLVQPVGSPLSLECTVEGTSNPNLYWYRQAAGRGLQLLFYSVGIGQISSEVPQNLSASRPQDRQFILSSKKLLLSDSGFYLCAWSVNVGSYEQYFGPGTRLTVT.

This clonotype has at least ten counts. This chain joins TRBV12-3 or TRBV12-4 and TRBJ2-5, with 8 bases identical to TRBD2. V dropped 4 bases and J dropped 1; count of bases not matched to a gene: 14. The length of the CDR3 is 18 residues. CDR3 protein: CASSSATTSAATQETQYF. CDR3 nucleotide sequence: TGTGCCAGCAGTTCCGCAACGACTAGCGCAGCAACCCAAGAGACCCAGTACTTC.

The chain recombines TRBV7-9 with TRBJ2-5; D may match TRBD1 or TRBD2 (5 bases each). The CDR3 loop spans 16 amino acids. Germline V gene lookup returns CDR1 SEHNR and CDR2 FQNEAQ (reference sequence). V lost 4 bases to trimming and J lost 1 base, with 16 bases between them. The CDR3 DNA reads TGTGCCAGCAGCTCCAACCCTGGGACGGCCCAAGAGACCCAGTACTTC. It encodes CASSSNPGTAQETQYF.

Here the CDR3 DNA reads TGTGCCAGCAGGGAAACGGGACTTGGAGAAAAACTGTTTTTT. It is translated as CASRETGLGEKLFF. This chain uses TRBV28 with TRBJ1-4; maybe TRBD1 (5 bases). Germline loops: CDR1 MDHEN, CDR2 SYDVKM. Trimming took off 6 bases at V and 8 bases at J, with 16 bases between the two ends. The CDR3 loop spans 14 amino acids.

This clonotype was seen more than once but under ten times. V and J are TRBV12-3 or TRBV12-4 and TRBJ2-1, with TRBD2 matching 9 bases. This CDR3 has 16 residues. V lost 3 bases to trimming and J lost 3 bases; unmatched junction nucleotides: 6. CDR3 sequence: CASSLKTSGHYNEQFF. In nucleotides, the CDR3 is TGTGCCAGCAGTTTGAAGACTAGCGGTCACTACAATGAGCAGTTCTTC.

The chain uses TRBV12-3 or TRBV12-4 and TRBJ2-1; 9 positions match TRBD2. The CDR3 contains 16 residues. Trimming cost V 6 bases and J 2 bases; bases outside gene matches: 8. This CDR3 reads CASRTGLASAYNEQFF. The CDR3 coding sequence is TGTGCCAGCAGAACCGGACTAGCGTCCGCCTACAATGAGCAGTTCTTC.

This clonotype is a singleton in its sample. This chain uses TRBV12-3 or TRBV12-4 with TRBJ2-7, with D possibly TRBD2 on 6 matching bases. V lost 5 bases and J lost 3, with 20 bases in between. This CDR3 region has 16 residues. The CDR3 nucleotides are TGTGCCAGCAGTCCACTGGGCGGGAAAAGATTCTACGAGCAGTACTTC. Translated, it gives CASSPLGGKRFYEQYF.